A single T cell receptor (beta chain) is shown here with its context. This entry is derived from a study of T cell clones after liver transplantation. Study-wide context: Liver transplant recipients had immunosuppression withdrawal attempted within 2 years. Patients counted as tolerant after at least one year off all immunosuppression, enzymes not exceeding twice normal. Apart from a few HCV-positive recipients, transplants were for non-autoimmune, non-viral reasons.

The CDR3 is 18 amino acids. V dropped 2 bases and J dropped 6; count of bases not matched to a gene: 13. Germline V gene data show CDR1 as SGHDN and CDR2 as FVKESK. The method was immunoSEQ multiplex PCR; TCRdb's version includes in-frame clones alone and lacks a portion of them. Altogether 40,000 to 65,000 clones are present, approximately 84% being singletons, with the ten largest covering about 8.5%. The starting material was CD4+ T cells from blood, obtained before liver transplant. The chain is built from TRBV14 and TRBJ2-2; TRBD1 matches at 9 bases. The receptor's source is a human donor who received a liver transplant. As DNA, the CDR3 is TGTGCCAGCAGCCAAAACTTCGGACAGGGGACTGGGGCCGGGGAGCTGTTTTTT. Protein: CASSQNFGQGTGAGELFF.